The rows below give T cell receptor beta chains drawn from one sample of a study of cytomegalovirus exposure and HLA in healthy donors. The protocol was immunoSEQ multiplex PCR, while the TCRdb copy is restricted to in-frame clones and leaves out a portion. In the table there are approximately 120,000 clones, 80% to 85% of which are singletons. The sample comprised PBMCs. The receptors were gathered from a woman aged 30 to 39 in good health and CMV-seronegative. Each CDR3 is given with its conserved first and last residue. A D gene is named only where the DNA matches it firmly. Rows may omit the clone size; those that give it use once, few, many or a size class.

>-|TRBV4-1|-|TRBJ2-7
TGCGCCAGCAGCCAGCTCAGGGTGGGCTCATACGAGCAGTACTTC
CASSQLRVGSYEQYF
>once|TRBV6-5|TRBD1|TRBJ1-1
TGTGCCAGCAGAACGACAGGGTTAATGAACACTGAAGCTTTCTTT
CASRTTGLMNTEAFF
>once|TRBV18|TRBD1|TRBJ1-1
TGTGCCAGCTCACCACGGGACAGGGGTTTGGGCACTGAAGCTTTCTTT
CASSPRDRGLGTEAFF
>-|TRBV10-2|-|TRBJ2-7
TGCGCCAGCAGTGACAACTACGAGCAGTACTTC
CASSDNYEQYF
>-|TRBV11-3|TRBD1|TRBJ2-5
TGTGCCAGCGAGAGGGGGCGTAGGGAGACCCAGTACTTC
CASERGRRETQYF
>-|TRBV10-1|-|TRBJ2-7
TGCGCCAGCAGCCCCGGACAGACCTACTACGAGCAGTACTTC
CASSPGQTYYEQYF
>-|TRBV11-2|-|TRBJ2-2
TGTGCCAGCAGCTTTACAGGGAACACCGGGGAGCTGTTTTTT
CASSFTGNTGELFF
>-|TRBV27|-|TRBJ1-1
TGTGCCAGCAGTCAAAACACTGAAGCTTTCTTT
CASSQNTEAFF
>-|TRBV5-1|-|TRBJ2-2
TGCGCCAGCAGCTTGGGACAGCCGAACACCGGGGAGCTGTTTTTT
CASSLGQPNTGELFF
>medium-sized|TRBV11-3|-|TRBJ1-2
TGTGCCAGCAGCCTGAATTCGCGCGGTGGCTACACCTTC
CASSLNSRGGYTF
>-|TRBV30|-|TRBJ1-5
TGTGCCTGGAGTTTTGGGGGGGATCAGCCCCAGCATTTT
CAWSFGGDQPQHF
>-|TRBV9|TRBD2|TRBJ2-2
TGTGCCAGCAGCGTAGGGACTAGCGGGAGGGTCGCCACCGGGGAGCTGTTTTTT
CASSVGTSGRVATGELFF
>-|TRBV6-1|TRBD2|TRBJ2-7
TGTGCCAGCAGTGAAGAAGTTGCGGGGGGGACCTTCGAGCAGTACTTC
CASSEEVAGGTFEQYF
>-|TRBV18|TRBD2|TRBJ2-1
TGTGCCAGCTCAGCATCCGGGACTAGCGACAATGAGCAGTTCTTC
CASSASGTSDNEQFF
>-|TRBV10-3|TRBD2|TRBJ2-3
TGTGCCATCAGGGAGAGCGGGACTAGCACAGATACGCAGTATTTT
CAIRESGTSTDTQYF
>-|TRBV7-3|TRBD2|TRBJ2-3
TGTGCCAGCAGCAAAGGTAGCGGGACCACAGATACGCAGTATTTT
CASSKGSGTTDTQYF
>many|TRBV7-7|-|TRBJ2-7
TGTGCTAGCAGCTTTAGTGTCTCCTACGAGCAGTACTTC
CASSFSVSYEQYF
>once|TRBV27|TRBD1|TRBJ2-7
TGTGCCAGCAGTTTACCCCAGGGACAGTCCTACGAGCAGTACTTC
CASSLPQGQSYEQYF
>-|TRBV5-1|-|TRBJ1-5
TGCGCCAGCAGCTTGTGGGCGGGTAAGGAGCCCCAGCATTTT
CASSLWAGKEPQHF
>-|TRBV6-4|-|TRBJ2-7
TGTGCCAGCAGTAACACGTTAGGGGGGGGAGCCTACGAGCAGTACTTC
CASSNTLGGGAYEQYF
>-|TRBV6-1|-|TRBJ1-5
TGTGCCAGCAGTGTGAATCGGGGGGCTCCGGGTCAGCCCCAGCATTTT
CASSVNRGAPGQPQHF
>-|TRBV7-2|-|TRBJ1-2
TGTGCCAGCAGCCCCTTTTCCGGGACCCAGGGAGGTGGCTACACCTTC
CASSPFSGTQGGGYTF
>-|TRBV27|TRBD2|TRBJ2-1
TGTGCCAGCAGTTTAGTAGCGGGACTCCTCAATGAGCAGTTCTTC
CASSLVAGLLNEQFF
>-|TRBV25-1|-|TRBJ2-7
TGTGCCAGCAGTGGAGCCTACGAGCAGTACTTC
CASSGAYEQYF
>-|TRBV18|-|TRBJ2-3
TGTGCCAGCTCTCCTATCACAGATACGCAGTATTTT
CASSPITDTQYF
>-|TRBV18|-|TRBJ1-3
TGTGCCAGCTCACCTCGGGCAGGGATTGGAAACACCATATATTTT
CASSPRAGIGNTIYF
>once|TRBV10-3|-|TRBJ1-1
TGTGCCATCAGTATTCGGAGGGACACTGAAGCTTTCTTT
CAISIRRDTEAFF
>-|TRBV5-8|-|TRBJ1-2
TGTGCCAGCAGTTATGACAGGAGGCGCTACACCTTC
CASSYDRRRYTF
>-|TRBV2|TRBD1|TRBJ2-7
TGTGCCAGCACCCCGGGACAGGGGGCTTACGAGCAGTACTTC
CASTPGQGAYEQYF
>once|TRBV5-1|TRBD2|TRBJ2-7
TGCGCCAGCAGCTTGGGGGTAGCGGGGGGTCCCCCCTACGAGCAGTACTTC
CASSLGVAGGPPYEQYF
>-|TRBV11-3|TRBD2|TRBJ2-7
TGTGCCAGCAGCTGGACTAGCGGGGCCTACGAGCAGTACTTC
CASSWTSGAYEQYF
>few|TRBV15|-|TRBJ2-1
TGTGCCACCAGCAGAGAGACCAGGCGCTCCTACAATGAGCAGTTCTTC
CATSRETRRSYNEQFF
>-|TRBV7-3|-|TRBJ2-1
TGTGCCAGCAGTGCGGGACCAGCCAACGATGAGCAGTTCTTC
CASSAGPANDEQFF
>-|TRBV29-1|TRBD1|TRBJ1-2
TGCAGCGTTGGGAGGGACAGGGAGGATGGCTACACCTTC
CSVGRDREDGYTF
>-|TRBV27|TRBD1|TRBJ1-1
TGTGCCAGCAGTCACAAGGGGGCGGCGAACACTGAAGCTTTCTTT
CASSHKGAANTEAFF
>-|TRBV27|-|TRBJ2-3
TGTGCCAGCAGTTTATTCAGGGGTGCAGATACGCAGTATTTT
CASSLFRGADTQYF
>-|TRBV11-3|TRBD2|TRBJ2-1
TGTGCCAGCAGCGGTTTCTCCATAGCGGGAGGGCCCAATGAGCAGTTCTTC
CASSGFSIAGGPNEQFF
>few|TRBV19|TRBD2|TRBJ2-2
TGTGCCAGTAGTACCTCTAGCGGGAGTAGAGCCGGGGAGCTGTTTTTT
CASSTSSGSRAGELFF
>-|TRBV9|-|TRBJ1-2
TGTGCCAGCAGCGTAGTTGGGTGGGGCCCAGGTGGAGGCTACACCTTC
CASSVVGWGPGGGYTF
>few|TRBV10-2|TRBD1|TRBJ1-1
TGCGCCAGCAGATCCGGACAGGGGACGGATGAAGCTTTCTTT
CASRSGQGTDEAFF
>-|TRBV7-3|TRBD1|TRBJ2-5
TGTGCCAGCAGCAAGACAGGGGCTCAAGAGACCCAGTACTTC
CASSKTGAQETQYF
>-|TRBV6-5|-|TRBJ1-2
TGTGCCAGCAGCCCAACAACGATGAGGGTATATGGCTACACCTTC
CASSPTTMRVYGYTF
>-|TRBV7-2|TRBD1|TRBJ2-5
TGTGCCAGCAGCCCGGGACAGCAAGAGACCCAGTACTTC
CASSPGQQETQYF
>-|TRBV7-9|-|TRBJ2-7
TGTGCCAGCAGCACAAGACAGGTACCCCACGAGCAGTACTTC
CASSTRQVPHEQYF
>once|TRBV19|TRBD1|TRBJ1-4
TGTGCCAGTAGTCCTGACAGGGGAAGAGAAAAACTGTTTTTT
CASSPDRGREKLFF
>-|TRBV9|-|TRBJ2-3
TGTGCCAGCAGCGTAGCAGTCAGTGGCACAGATACGCAGTATTTT
CASSVAVSGTDTQYF
>-|TRBV25-1|TRBD1|TRBJ1-2
TGTGCCAGCAGTCCAGGGGGGTCGTATGGCTACACCTTC
CASSPGGSYGYTF
>-|TRBV19|TRBD1|TRBJ1-5
TGTGCCAGTAGCAAACAGGGGCCCACCTATCAGCCCCAGCATTTT
CASSKQGPTYQPQHF
>-|TRBV7-3|-|TRBJ2-2
TGTGCCAGCAGCTTAAGTAGGGGATACACCGGGGAGCTGTTTTTT
CASSLSRGYTGELFF
>-|TRBV29-1|TRBD1|TRBJ1-1
TGCAGCGCCGTTACAGGGGATACTGAAGCTTTCTTT
CSAVTGDTEAFF
>-|TRBV15|-|TRBJ1-2
TGTGCCACCAGCAGAGATGGGGGGGATGGCTACACCTTC
CATSRDGGDGYTF
>-|TRBV5-4|-|TRBJ1-4
TGTGCCAGCAGCTTGGCGTTGGACGGGAGTAATGAAAAACTGTTTTTT
CASSLALDGSNEKLFF
>-|TRBV11-2|TRBD2|TRBJ2-2
TGTGCCAGCAGCTTAGCACTAGCGGGGCCCACCGGGGAGCTGTTTTTT
CASSLALAGPTGELFF
>-|TRBV10-3|-|TRBJ1-2
TGTGCCATCAGTGTTTCAGCGGGCGCTCCTCAGGGAGGCTATGGCTACACCTTC
CAISVSAGAPQGGYGYTF